This T cell receptor beta chain emerged from a study of T cells in Graves' hyperthyroidism and ophthalmopathy. RNA transcripts provided the source from which TCR beta CDR3 regions were amplified. First-round RT-PCR with HTBI primers amplified the TCR CDR3 region. Each CDR3 protein gets one entry after TCRdb re-called the multiplex PCR reads with MiXCR. The sample lists hundreds of thousands of distinct CDR3 sequences, roughly 14% occurring once. This clonotype occurred many times. The CDR3 is made up of 13 amino acids. The ends were cut back, 3 bases at V and 8 bases at J, with 13 bases in the middle.

The clonotype originates from a woman between 40 and 55 years old with Graves' ophthalmopathy. The V gene is TRBV12-3 or TRBV12-4, the J gene TRBJ1-2; a weak D match, TRBD1 (6 bases). The material sequenced was blood. Here the CDR3 DNA reads TGTGCCAGCAGTTTCCGGCCAGGGGAAGGCTACACCTTC. Translating it yields CASSFRPGEGYTF.